This T cell receptor beta chain appears in the sequencing data of a study of liver allograft versus peripheral blood T cells. Study background: Repertoires from peripheral blood of liver transplant recipients were compared with those inside their transplanted livers.

Germline loops: CDR1 MDHEN, CDR2 SYDVKM. The CDR3 is made up of 12 amino acids. With 7 bases removed from V and 3 bases from J, the gap between germline ends came to 10 bases. This clonotype was detected only a few times. Its antigen is currently unknown. TCRdb re-called the reads through MiXCR, storing one row per CDR3 protein. The profile shows about 10,000 distinct CDR3 sequences, about 19% of them singletons. Study-wide findings and caveats: Intragraft T cell receptor repertoires of liver allografts were reported to differ from peripheral blood repertoires.

The TCR was taken from a human patient who had a liver transplant. Some T cells may possibly be graft donor cells. This chain joins TRBV28 and TRBJ2-7; D is tentatively TRBD1 or TRBD2 (5 bases each). The CDR3 loop reads CASTRDGYEQYF. The CDR3 DNA reads TGTGCCAGCACTCGGGACGGCTACGAGCAGTACTTC.